A selection of T cell receptor beta chains follows, all from one sample in a study of OX40 agonist ivuxolimab in advanced cancers. Method: immunoSEQ multiplex PCR; TCRdb's copy keeps in-frame clones and lacks some. The table lists roughly 34,000 clones, 75% to 90% of them singletons. The sequencing used CD4+ or CD8+ T cells sorted from blood, collected in a trial of the OX40 agonist ivuxolimab. The receptors derive from an adult with an advanced solid tumor such as melanoma, head and neck, liver or kidney cancer. The CDR3 runs from the conserved cysteine through the conserved F or W. The D gene is left open where the match is weak. The size of a clone is reported for some rows only, either as once, few or many, or as a class for expanded clones.

-	TRBV9	TRBJ1-2	TRBD1	15	TGTGCCAGCAGCGGACGGGACAGTAAGGGCTATGGCTACACCTTC	CASSGRDSKGYGYTF
-	TRBV4-1	TRBJ2-5	-	14	TGCGCCAGCAGCCAAGACCCAGTTCAAGAGACCCAGTACTTC	CASSQDPVQETQYF
-	TRBV2	TRBJ2-1	-	13	TGTGCCAGCAGTGAGGGTCTATGGAATGAGCAGTTCTTC	CASSEGLWNEQFF
-	TRBV19	TRBJ2-2	TRBD2	17	TGTGCCAGTAGTATAGACGAGACTAGCGAATATACCGGGGAGCTGTTTTTT	CASSIDETSEYTGELFF
-	TRBV30	TRBJ2-7	TRBD1	13	TGTGCCTGGAGGGCAGGGGGCTTCTACGAGCAGTACTTC	CAWRAGGFYEQYF
few	TRBV30	TRBJ2-1	TRBD1	14	TGTGCCTGGAGCGGTGACAGGGGCTACAATGAGCAGTTCTTC	CAWSGDRGYNEQFF
-	TRBV28	TRBJ2-1	TRBD1	17	TGTGCCAGCAGTCCGACAGGGCCCACAAGCTCCTACAATGAGCAGTTCTTC	CASSPTGPTSSYNEQFF
-	TRBV19	TRBJ1-1	-	14	TGTGCCAGTAGTATAGGATACTCGAACACTGAAGCTTTCTTT	CASSIGYSNTEAFF
-	TRBV9	TRBJ2-7	TRBD2	16	TGTGCCAGCAGCGTAGATGGTCTAGCGGGGGGCTACGAGCAGTACTTC	CASSVDGLAGGYEQYF
-	TRBV27	TRBJ2-5	-	16	TGTGCCAGCAGTCCCCCGAGGACGGGGGTAAAAGAGACCCAGTACTTC	CASSPPRTGVKETQYF
-	TRBV5-1	TRBJ2-2	-	15	TGCGCCAGCAGCTTGGACCCAGGGGACACCGGGGAGCTGTTTTTT	CASSLDPGDTGELFF
few	TRBV30	TRBJ1-5	-	14	TGTGCCTGGAGTGTAATGGGGATTAATCAGCCCCAGCATTTT	CAWSVMGINQPQHF
-	TRBV4-2	TRBJ2-1	-	15	TGTGCCAGCAGCCCGGACGGGAGTGACTACAATGAGCAGTTCTTC	CASSPDGSDYNEQFF
once	TRBV9	TRBJ2-1	-	14	TGTGCCAGCAGCGTAGTAGTGGGAGAGGGTGAGCAGTTCTTC	CASSVVVGEGEQFF
-	TRBV27	TRBJ2-7	-	14	TGTGCCAGCAGTTTGAGGGGGGAAAACTACGAGCAGTACTTC	CASSLRGENYEQYF
-	TRBV4-1	TRBJ1-1	-	13	TGCGCCAGCAGCCAAGAGAGGGTGCTTGAAGCTTTCTTT	CASSQERVLEAFF
-	TRBV5-6	TRBJ2-1	-	15	TGTGCCAGCAGCCCCCGCAAGGAGCCCTACAATGAGCAGTTCTTC	CASSPRKEPYNEQFF
-	TRBV27	TRBJ2-7	-	13	TGTGCCAGCAGTTTGAGCTGGACCAGCGAGCAGTACTTC	CASSLSWTSEQYF
once	TRBV14	TRBJ1-1	TRBD1	14	TGTGCCAGCAGCCAGCACGGGACAGGGATATCTGCTTTCTTT	CASSQHGTGISAFF
-	TRBV4-3	TRBJ1-6	TRBD1	16	TGCGCCAGCAGCCAGGAGACAGGGGCGTATAATTCACCCCTCCACTTT	CASSQETGAYNSPLHF
-	TRBV27	TRBJ1-1	-	13	TGTGCCAGCAGTTTATTCTCAGGGAATGAAGCTTTCTTT	CASSLFSGNEAFF
-	TRBV5-4	TRBJ2-1	TRBD1	16	TGTGCCAGCAGCTACTACCCGGGACAGGGGGCTGTTGAGCAGTTCTTC	CASSYYPGQGAVEQFF
-	TRBV20-1	TRBJ2-7	-	11	TGCAGTGCTAGAGTCTTACCCGAGCAGTACTTC	CSARVLPEQYF
-	TRBV28	TRBJ2-1	TRBD2	17	TGTGCCAGCAGTTTCCCTAGCGGGGGGGGCTCCTACAATGAGCAGTTCTTC	CASSFPSGGGSYNEQFF
-	TRBV28	TRBJ1-5	-	15	TGTGCCAGCAGTTTACAGGCCAGGGGCAATCAGCCCCAGCATTTT	CASSLQARGNQPQHF
-	TRBV9	TRBJ2-2	TRBD1	17	TGTGCCAGCAGCGTACCGGGACAGGGGTCAAACGCCGGGGAGCTGTTTTTT	CASSVPGQGSNAGELFF
-	TRBV29-1	TRBJ1-2	-	11	TGCAGCGTTGAGGCGGGCACGGGAAGCACCTTC	CSVEAGTGSTF
once	TRBV29-1	TRBJ1-2	TRBD1	17	TGCAGCGTTGAAGATGAGACAGGGGATCCCCTTAACTATGGCTACACCTTC	CSVEDETGDPLNYGYTF
-	TRBV25-1	TRBJ2-5	-	15	TGTGCCAGCGCCCGCCAGACAGGTCCCCAGGAGACCCAGTACTTC	CASARQTGPQETQYF
-	TRBV7-7	TRBJ2-5	-	13	TGTGCCAGCAGCTTTTGGGCAGGACAGACCCAGTACTTC	CASSFWAGQTQYF
-	TRBV28	TRBJ2-3	TRBD2	15	TGTGCCAGCAGTTTAGCGGGAGGTAGGCTGGATACGCAGTATTTT	CASSLAGGRLDTQYF
-	TRBV7-3	TRBJ1-6	TRBD1	15	TGTGCCAGCAGCCTCCGGGACAGGGGTAATTCACCCCTCCACTTT	CASSLRDRGNSPLHF
-	TRBV19	TRBJ1-1	-	13	TGTGCCAGTAGGGCCCTAGAGAACACTGAAGCTTTCTTT	CASRALENTEAFF
-	TRBV6-5	TRBJ1-5	-	14	TGTGCCAGCGGGGGGGGTTTGGGCAATCAGCCCCAGCATTTT	CASGGGLGNQPQHF
-	TRBV28	TRBJ2-5	TRBD1	15	TGTGCCAGCAGTTACGGACAGGATCGTGCGGAGACCCAGTACTTC	CASSYGQDRAETQYF
-	TRBV19	TRBJ2-7	TRBD1	15	TGTGCCAGTAGTACCTCCGGGACAGCCTTCTACGAGCAGTACTTC	CASSTSGTAFYEQYF
-	TRBV2	TRBJ2-5	-	15	TGTGCCAGCAATACTGGACGGCAGTACCAAGAGACCCAGTACTTC	CASNTGRQYQETQYF
-	TRBV11-2	TRBJ2-7	-	13	TGTGCCAGCAGCTTGGCCGGCCCCTACGAGCAGTACTTC	CASSLAGPYEQYF
-	TRBV6-1	TRBJ2-7	TRBD1	15	TGTGCCAGCAGTGAGGGGACAGGATCCTCCTACGAGCAGTACTTC	CASSEGTGSSYEQYF
few	TRBV30	TRBJ2-5	-	14	TGTGCCTGGAGTCGGGTAGAGGACAAAGAGACCCAGTACTTC	CAWSRVEDKETQYF
-	TRBV7-2	TRBJ1-4	TRBD1	14	TGTGCCAGCAGCACCGGGACAGGGTTTGAAAAACTGTTTTTT	CASSTGTGFEKLFF
-	TRBV19	TRBJ2-7	TRBD2	15	TGTGCCAGTAGCATGACTAGCGGGGGAACATACGAGCAGTACTTC	CASSMTSGGTYEQYF
once	TRBV5-1	TRBJ2-5	TRBD1	14	TGCGCCAGCAGCTCCGGACAGGGCAAAGAGACCCAGTACTTC	CASSSGQGKETQYF